These T cell receptor beta chains were read from a single sample in a study of cytomegalovirus exposure and HLA in healthy donors. Generated by immunoSEQ multiplex PCR, the TCRdb table keeps only in-frame clones and is missing some. The table records 150,000 to 200,000 clones, 70% to 85% of them present only once. The source material was PBMCs. The receptors derive from a man aged 18 to 30 in good health and CMV-seronegative. Both conserved end residues are part of each CDR3. Each record gives: J gene, V gene, CDR3 protein.

TRBJ2-7,TRBV6-6,CASRETGGANYEQYF
TRBJ2-3,TRBV9,CASSRDFTKGDTQYF
TRBJ2-1,TRBV5-4,CASSGGHRLRVDEQFF
TRBJ2-7,TRBV5-1,CASSNHYEQYF
TRBJ2-5,TRBV5-1,CASSPPLDSQETQYF
-,TRBV5-4,CASSLGQQRNEQYF
TRBJ1-3,TRBV11-3,CASSFWSVSGNTIYF
TRBJ1-4,TRBV7-9,CASSDLTATNEKLFF
TRBJ2-7,TRBV28,CASSSRGLMKYEQYF
TRBJ2-5,TRBV11-1,CASSHWEGETQYF
TRBJ1-4,TRBV9,CASSAGLSNEKLFF
TRBJ1-5,TRBV19,CASSIGTDSNQPQHF
TRBJ1-4,TRBV28,CASSPPRGRGRLTGKLFF
TRBJ1-1,TRBV11-2,CASSLLTASEAFF
TRBJ2-7,TRBV6-5,CASSYSRAGGSYEQYF
TRBJ1-1,TRBV19,CASSISSGRVNTEAFF
TRBJ2-7,TRBV6-1,CASSDRGGLYF
TRBJ1-5,TRBV6-6,CASRTGVGIQPQHF
TRBJ2-2,TRBV6-4,CASSDSKSGSDTGELFF
TRBJ2-7,TRBV28,CASSYPLYGKSTYEQYF
TRBJ1-4,TRBV7-2,CASSAPGDLVKLFF
TRBJ2-5,TRBV14,CASSQPGGWETQYF
-,TRBV4-3,CASSQGIATFGEQYF
TRBJ2-2,TRBV5-1,CASSPVPGQTSTGELFF
TRBJ2-7,TRBV6-5,CASSYLPGQGYEQYF
TRBJ2-5,TRBV19,CASSTWDTGQETQYF
TRBJ1-2,TRBV6-5,CASSGGGDYGYTF
TRBJ2-3,TRBV28,CASSSPGLAGGLGTDTQYF
TRBJ2-1,TRBV7-9,CASSYQADYNEQFF
TRBJ2-6,TRBV28,CASTVVQGSGANVLTF
TRBJ1-4,TRBV7-9,CASRATGEHEKLFF
TRBJ2-7,TRBV6-1,CASRTRAGVYEQYF
TRBJ2-2,TRBV28,CASSTKSGTRYTGELFF
TRBJ2-1,TRBV5-1,CASSQTGDEQFF
TRBJ2-2,TRBV28,CASRGQGEGAGELFF